This TCR beta chain was captured in a study of cytomegalovirus exposure and HLA in healthy donors. Study background: The approximately 120 validation repertoires and the approximately 640 first-cohort repertoires shared a platform, a later analysis reported.

A single count supports this clone. What it recognizes is unknown. Overall study results and limits: The authors confirmed in vitro that a few CMV-associated chains were specific for CMV antigens.

This CDR3 has 16 amino acids. J was trimmed by 0 bases and V by 4 bases; bases with no gene match: 7. Per germline, CDR1 SQVTM and CDR2 ANQGSEA. Sequencing was performed with immunoSEQ multiplex PCR; in TCRdb, only in-frame clones are kept and a portion is missing. Among about 140,000 clones listed, about 80% were seen once. The source is a man aged 25-40 years in good health and CMV-seropositive. V usage is TRBV29-1 and J usage is TRBJ1-2, with TRBD1 matching 11 bases. The source material was PBMCs. CDR3 protein: CSVGGTGGWTNYGYTF. CDR3 bases: TGCAGCGTTGGGGGGACAGGGGGATGGACTAACTATGGCTACACCTTC.